This TCR beta chain was found in a study of vaccination and CD4 T cells after COVID-19. The Oncomine TCR Beta short-read assay was what sequenced the DNA obtained from cultured CD4+ T cells. Via MiXCR, TCRdb re-called the PCR reads, giving one row per CDR3 protein. The sample consists of under 20,000 distinct CDR3 sequences, approximately 40% of them appearing once. Described treatment: approximately 11-day PBMC culture with coronavirus spike peptide pools or control peptides (ViraFEST assay). A negative selection step was used to isolate CD4+ T cells once culture had run for 10 to 11 days. Concerning this clonotype itself: As yet, its antigen is unknown.

The CDR3 extends over 13 amino acids. With 10 bases removed from V and 4 bases from J, the gap between germline ends came to 14 bases. Germline CDR1 LNHDA, CDR2 SQIVND (reference sequence). The sequence derives from a human donor who had recovered from COVID-19. The material was CD4+ T cells from blood, cultured in vitro, obtained after SARS-CoV-2 vaccination. The V and J genes are TRBV19 and TRBJ2-1, with D perhaps assigned TRBD1 or TRBD2 (6 bases each). CDR3 residues: CATSPGAYNEQFF. CDR3 DNA sequence: TGTGCCACCTCACCGGGGGCTTACAATGAGCAGTTCTTC.